These 15 T cell receptor beta chains share one sample of origin, sequenced in a study of a mutant IDH1 vaccine in newly diagnosed glioma. These receptors have no known antigen. The repertoire was sequenced with immunoSEQ multiplex PCR; TCRdb's copy has only in-frame clones and lacks some. The table shows about 24,000 clones, with 70% to 85% occurring only once. As to time point: week 11, during vaccination. Every vaccine dose comprised 300 ug of mutant IDH1 20-mer peptide plus topical imiquimod. Sequences were derived from PBMCs, sampled from a glioma patient whose treatment included an IDH1 peptide vaccine. These receptors came from a man in his forties with glioma.

A word on this clone: The sample has other DNA sequences that encode this CDR3 too. V and J are TRBV5-1 and TRBJ1-4; D is ambiguous. This CDR3 has 14 amino acids. Trimming left V 4 bases short and J 6 bases short, with 13 bases between. The germline V gene has CDR1 SGHRS and CDR2 YFSETQ. Here the CDR3 reads CASSLTGRDEKLFF. DNA for the CDR3: TGCGCCAGCAGCCTGACTGGAAGGGATGAAAAACTGTTTTTT.

The V gene is TRBV5-1, the J gene TRBJ2-5; D unresolved. V was cut by 4 bases and J by 4 bases, with 14 bases left in between. From germline, CDR1 is SGHRS and CDR2 YFSETQ. This CDR3 region has 14 residues. The CDR3 spells CASSQLRTGETQYF. The CDR3, as DNA: TGCGCCAGCAGCCAACTTCGGACGGGAGAGACCCAGTACTTC.

This clone has a single count. The chain employs TRBV7-2 and TRBJ2-7, with D possibly being TRBD2 (6 bases). Germline assignment: CDR1 SGHTA and CDR2 FQGNSA. Trimming took 4 bases from V and 1 from J, leaving 8 bases between them. The length of the CDR3 is 13 residues. The chain's CDR3 is CASSSGGSYEQYF. CDR3 in DNA: TGTGCCAGCAGCTCCGGGGGTTCCTACGAGCAGTACTTC.

The rearrangement joins TRBV19 to TRBJ1-1; possibly TRBD1 for D (5 bases). Germline V lookup: CDR1 LNHDA, CDR2 SQIVND (reference sequence). This CDR3 contains 13 residues. V gave up 7 bases and J gave up 4 bases, with 13 bases separating them. For the CDR3, the DNA is TGTGCCAGTATTCGGATGAGGGGCACTGAAGCTTTCTTT. It is translated as CASIRMRGTEAFF.

The V and J genes are TRBV2 and TRBJ2-5, with D perhaps matching TRBD2 (6 bases). The J call is uncertain, as TRBJ2-7 better fits the DNA end. CDR1 is SNHLY and CDR2 is FYNNEI in the germline V gene. The CDR3 covers 14 residues. CDR3 amino acids: CASKPGSNMNEQYF. The CDR3 DNA sequence: TGTGCCAGCAAGCCCGGGAGTAATATGAACGAGCAGTACTTC.

The CDR3 here is CASSPSRGQEIYGYTF. CDR3 DNA: TGTGCCAGCAGTCCATCGCGGGGACAGGAGATCTATGGCTACACCTTC. This rearrangement joins TRBV11-2 to TRBJ1-2; 8 bases are a match to TRBD1. The CDR3 totals 16 residues. Per the germline V gene, CDR1 is SGHAT and CDR2 is FQNNGV. With 6 bases clipped from V and 4 bases from J, the junction kept 13 bases outside the gene matches.

V gene TRBV6-5 combines with J gene TRBJ2-3; D remains unclear. The germline CDR1 and CDR2 sequences are MNHEY and SVGAGI. The CDR3 contains 13 residues. V dropped 5 bases and J dropped 2 bases, with 8 bases sitting between them. CDR3 sequence (DNA): TGTGCCAGCAGTAATACAGCCACAGATACGCAGTATTTT. Protein: CASSNTATDTQYF.

The rearrangement links TRBV19 to TRBJ2-1; 9 positions agree with TRBD2. CDR3 length equals 16 residues. The germline CDR1 and CDR2 sequences are LNHDA and SQIVND (reference sequence). V shed 3 bases, J shed 4 bases, and the junction held 7 bases outside the gene matches. CDR3 coding DNA: TGTGCCAGTAGTATTGTTCCGACTAGCGGTTACAATGAGCAGTTCTTC. Residues: CASSIVPTSGYNEQFF.

The chain joins TRBV27 to TRBJ1-1; D is unresolved. Trimming took off 2 bases at V and 5 bases at J, with 15 bases between the two ends. Germline CDR1 and CDR2: MNHEY and SMNVEV (reference sequence). The CDR3 consists of 15 residues. CDR3 loop: CASSLKTPRRTEAFF. The CDR3 DNA reads as TGTGCCAGCAGTTTAAAGACCCCGAGGAGGACTGAAGCTTTCTTT.

This clone appeared a few times. The genes are TRBV7-8 and TRBJ1-5; D gene unclear. Germline CDR1 SGHVS, CDR2 FQNEAQ. The CDR3 extends over 14 amino acids. Deletions cut 2 bases from V and 11 bases from J, with 16 bases between. The CDR3 region is CASSLSQDGSAQHF. DNA for the CDR3: TGTGCCAGCAGCTTATCCCAGGACGGCTCGGCCCAGCATTTT.

The chain joins TRBV19 to TRBJ2-3; 9 bases match TRBD1. Germline loops: CDR1 LNHDA, CDR2 SQIVND (reference sequence). With 4 bases clipped from V and 6 bases from J, the junction kept 5 bases outside the gene matches. The CDR3 is 14 residues long. CDR3 sequence: CASSTGQGLDTQYF. The CDR3, as DNA: TGTGCCAGTAGTACCGGACAGGGGTTGGATACGCAGTATTTT.

This chain links TRBV6-1 with TRBJ1-3; 8 bases are shared with TRBD1. Germline CDR1 MNHNS, CDR2 SASEGT. J was trimmed by 2 bases and V by 5 bases; bases with no gene match: 2. This CDR3 spans 14 amino acids. The CDR3 DNA reads TGTGCCAGCAGTCAACAGGGGGCTGGAAACACCATATATTTT. Translating it yields CASSQQGAGNTIYF.

The rearrangement links TRBV6-5 to TRBJ1-1; D might be TRBD1 (6 bases). Germline CDR1 is MNHEY and CDR2 is SVGAGI. This CDR3 is 15 amino acids long. V lost 9 bases and J lost 0, with 17 bases in between. CDR3 nucleotides: TGTGCCAGTTCTTACAGGGATCCAATGAACACTGAAGCTTTCTTT. Its protein is CASSYRDPMNTEAFF.

The chain has TRBV6-1 and TRBJ1-1, with D possibly being TRBD1 (6 bases). The V gene's germline CDR1 is MNHNS and CDR2 SASEGT. V lost 3 bases, J lost 6 bases, and 14 bases lay in between. The CDR3 spans 14 residues. The CDR3 protein is CASSEVQGGSEAFF. In DNA, the CDR3 is TGTGCCAGCAGTGAGGTACAGGGCGGTTCTGAAGCTTTCTTT.

CDR3 sequence (DNA): TGTGCCAGCAGCCAACTCAAGGGGGTAGGAGCTTTCTTT. Protein product: CASSQLKGVGAFF. The chain recombines TRBV14 with TRBJ1-1, with D perhaps TRBD1 (6 bases). CDR1 is SGHDN and CDR2 is FVKESK in the germline V gene. V was shortened by 2 bases and J by 10 bases, with 14 bases between the two germline ends. There are 13 residues in the CDR3.